This paragraph reports one T cell receptor beta chain. This clone was seen only once. No cognate antigen has been identified for it. This may arise from a read error, as a much more abundant clone is one base away. The immunoSEQ Assay was the method used to sequence TCRbeta CDR3 regions. After extraction, genomic DNA underwent amplification by bias-controlled multiplex PCR, followed by high-throughput sequencing. On the study's bioinformatics: Collapsing and filtering of sequences were performed to quantify the absolute abundance of each unique TCRbeta CDR3 region. T cell fraction was estimated by normalizing TCRbeta template counts to usable DNA, which was measured by amplifying reference genes present in all nucleated cells. Repertoire TCRs were annotated as SARS-CoV-2-specific when V gene, CDR3 amino acid sequence and J gene were exactly matched to a known reactive TCR set. The reference SARS-CoV-2 TCR set came from MIRA and was filtered for enrichment in COVID-19-positive ImmuneCODE repertoires, removing public or cross-reactive TCRs. Based on the MIRA antigens, annotated TCRs were further analysed at the level of specific ORF or position within ORF. Breadth was defined as annotated unique rearrangements over total unique productive rearrangements; depth was the summed frequency of those rearrangements. Two-sided Wilcoxon rank-sum tests were applied when comparing TCR breadth between groups. TCRdb mirrors the immuneACCESS table, restricted to in-frame sequences. Some clones are absent from its copies; in checked studies, under half trace to an unresolved V gene, and the reason for the others is unknown. V and J calls and clone size are given by that table; D and trimming were obtained from the DNA. The sample yields some 420,000 clones; around nine tenths were counted once. The leading ten clones occupy approximately 4% of the sample.

The sample is drawn from a study of Ad26.COV2.S vaccination and SARS-CoV-2 variants (dated by TCRdb to the early 2020s). Describing the broader study: Vaccine-arm donors were drawn from COV1001, a multicentre, randomized, double-blind, placebo-controlled phase I-IIa trial of Ad26.COV2.S in healthy adults. Ad26.COV2.S was given intramuscularly at 5x10^10 or 1x10^11 viral particles, as a single shot or as two shots 56 days apart. The specificity and breadth of SARS-CoV-2-reactive T cell receptors after Ad26.COV2.S vaccination were assessed by TCRbeta repertoire sequencing. The TCR-sequenced set comprised approximately 30 samples: around 20 Ad26.COV2.S vaccine recipients, 5 placebo recipients and 8 SARS-CoV-2 convalescent individuals. Participants in the trial were split at random into five groups of five each, receiving low-dose or high-dose Ad26.COV2.S once or twice, or else placebo on both occasions. Blinding of investigators to trial group allocation was maintained during experiments and outcome assessment.

CDR1 and CDR2, looked up from the germline V gene (reference sequence), are MNHNY and SVGAGI. From cysteine to phenylalanine, the CDR3 is 13 amino acids long. The entry retains the CDR3 DNA only, 39 bases that are in frame from base 1. V and J lose 4 bases and 0 bases, and a span of 4 bases separates them. Sample treatment or condition, as interpreted from the label and publication: about 20 received Ad26.COV2.S at low or high dose, single or two shots; five or six received placebo; per-sample allocation not given. For vaccine and placebo recipients, the sequenced repertoires came from samples collected on day 63 after the first injection. Cohort 1b enrolled some 25 adults aged 18-55 years at a single site in Boston, USA, between 29 July and 7 August 2020. Ad26.COV2.S was a replication-incompetent adenovirus type 26 vector that expressed a prefusion-stabilized SARS-CoV-2 spike protein derived from the original Wuhan strain.

Results and caveats for the whole study, not just this receptor: Vaccine and placebo recipients had similar non-spike TCR breadth, a finding consistent with the vaccine containing only spike. The authors noted that total T cell responses may have been underestimated by the TCR breadth and depth analyses. Comparing responses between vaccine doses or regimens was not something the study was powered to do. Spike-specific TCR breadth was higher in Ad26.COV2.S recipients than in placebo recipients (P = 0.0014). After vaccination, spike-specific CD8+ and CD4+ T cell responses were reported to show substantial breadth.

Material: peripheral blood, obtained in a trial of Ad26.COV2.S vaccine versus placebo. The receptor was derived from a person between 18 and 65 years old who received the Ad26.COV2.S COVID-19 vaccine or a placebo. This chain joins TRBV6-6 to TRBJ1-5, with the D gene uncertain. The CDR3 region has the sequence CASSSNSNQPQHF. The nucleotides read TGTGCCAGCAGTTCGAATAGCAATCAGCCCCAGCATTTT.